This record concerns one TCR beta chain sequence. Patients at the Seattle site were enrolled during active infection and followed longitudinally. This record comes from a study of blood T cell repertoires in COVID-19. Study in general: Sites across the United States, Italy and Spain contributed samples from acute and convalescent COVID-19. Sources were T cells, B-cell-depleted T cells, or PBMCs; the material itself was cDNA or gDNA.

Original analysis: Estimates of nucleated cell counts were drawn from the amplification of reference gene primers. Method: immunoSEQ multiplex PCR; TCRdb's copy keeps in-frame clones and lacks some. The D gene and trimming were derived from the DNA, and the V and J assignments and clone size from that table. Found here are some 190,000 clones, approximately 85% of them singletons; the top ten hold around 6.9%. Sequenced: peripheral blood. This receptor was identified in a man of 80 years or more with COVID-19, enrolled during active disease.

The CDR3 loop is CASSLVTGNYGYTF. In nucleotides, the CDR3 is TGTGCCAGCAGCTTAGTGACAGGGAACTATGGCTACACCTTC. V gene TRBV7-6 combines with J gene TRBJ1-2; 7 bases align to TRBD1. V lost 1 base to trimming and J lost 2 bases; unmatched junction nucleotides: 1. Germline V gene sequence: CDR1 SGHVS, CDR2 FNYEAQ. The CDR3 covers 14 residues. The full variable domain, completed using reference TRBV7-6 and TRBJ1-2, is GAGVSQSPRYKVTKRGQDVALRCDPISGHVSLYWYRQALGQGPEFLTYFNYEAQQDKSGLPNDRFSAERPEGSISTLTIQRTEQRDSAMYRCASSLVTGNYGYTFGSGTRLTVV.